The source of this TCR beta chain is a study of early stage breast cancer tumors. A word on this clone: Other DNA sequences of this sample code for an identical CDR3.

Clones were read by immunoSEQ multiplex PCR, and TCRdb kept only the in-frame ones, dropping some. The repertoire holds tens of thousands of clones, 70% to 80% seen once, with about 3.4% in the top ten. The germline gives CDR1 MNHEY, CDR2 SMNVEV (reference sequence). The CDR3 length is 14 residues. The V and J ends lost 2 bases and 2 bases respectively, with 6 bases between them. This sequence joins TRBV27 and TRBJ1-4, with a possible D match to TRBD1 (6 bases). The receptor's source is a person aged 30-39 years with breast cancer. The sequencing input was blood. CDR3 in amino acids: CASSLQGTNEKLFF. As DNA, the CDR3 is TGTGCCAGCAGTTTACAGGGGACTAATGAAAAACTGTTTTTT.